These 18 T cell receptor beta chains were sequenced from one sample in a study of blood T cell repertoires in COVID-19. Generated by immunoSEQ multiplex PCR, the TCRdb table keeps only in-frame clones and is missing some. The sample shows more than 300,000 clones, around 87% of them seen only once. The sequencing sample was made of peripheral blood. All receptors come from a woman in her 30s with COVID-19, enrolled during active disease.

The chain has TRBV7-3 and TRBJ2-1; the D gene is possibly TRBD2 (6 bases). Germline assignment: CDR1 SGHTA and CDR2 FQGTGA. The CDR3 totals 14 residues. V gave up 5 bases and J gave up 4 bases, with 12 bases separating them. CDR3 in amino acids: CASSTAGPYNEQFF. Written as DNA, the CDR3 is TGTGCCAGCAGCACAGCGGGTCCATACAATGAGCAGTTCTTC.

This clone was recorded a few times. Written as DNA, the CDR3 is TGCGCCAGCAGCTTGGGACGAGGGAGCAATGAGCAGTTCTTC. Protein: CASSLGRGSNEQFF. The J gene is TRBJ2-1, the V gene TRBV5-1, with a weak D call TRBD2 (5 bases). Trimming shortened V by 0 bases and J by 6 bases, and 10 bases separated the two germline ends. This CDR3 has 14 residues. From germline, CDR1 is SGHRS and CDR2 YFSETQ.

The chain couples TRBV30 to TRBJ2-1; TRBD2 agrees at 7 bases. Germline V gives CDR1 GTSNPN, CDR2 SVGIG (reference sequence). V lost 2 bases to trimming and J lost 7 bases; unmatched junction nucleotides: 5. CDR3 length: 13 amino acids. Written as DNA, the CDR3 is TGTGCCTGGAGTTCGGGCGGGAGTAATGAGCAGTTCTTC. It specifies CAWSSGGSNEQFF.

The J gene is TRBJ2-1, the V gene TRBV6-5; 8 nucleotides match TRBD2. Germline loops: CDR1 MNHEY, CDR2 SVGAGI. The CDR3 is 12 amino acids. With 11 bases clipped from V and 12 bases from J, the junction kept 12 bases outside the gene matches. CDR3 nucleotides: TGTGCCGTTCAGCGGGAGTGGTTTGGGCAGTTCTTC. Amino acids: CAVQREWFGQFF.

V and J are TRBV18 and TRBJ2-5, with D tentatively TRBD2 (6 bases). The V end lost 3 bases, the J end lost 5 bases, and 10 bases lay between the germline ends. The CDR3 consists of 13 residues. Germline CDR1 is KGHSH and CDR2 is LQKENI. CDR3 loop: CASSPGGSETQYF. In DNA, the CDR3 is TGTGCCAGCTCACCCGGAGGGTCGGAGACCCAGTACTTC.

This clone is a singleton in its sample. For the CDR3, the DNA is TGTGCCATCAGTGAGCCGGGACTAGCGGGAGTCGAGCAGTACTTC. This translates into CAISEPGLAGVEQYF. The chain recombines TRBV10-3 with TRBJ2-7; TRBD2 matches 14 bases. Germline CDR1 is ENHRY and CDR2 is SYGVKD. J was trimmed by 6 bases and V by 2 bases; bases with no gene match: 3. CDR3 size: 15 residues.

The genes are TRBV9 and TRBJ1-6, with 9 bases matching TRBD1. Looked up from germline, CDR1 is SGDLS and CDR2 is YYNGEE. Unmatched junction bases numbered 5, after V lost 3 bases and J lost 7 bases. The CDR3 sequence is 15 residues long. CDR3 in DNA: TGTGCCAGCAGCGCCCGACAGGGGGGAAATTCACCCCTCCACTTT. It codes for CASSARQGGNSPLHF. The variable domain in full, with the rest retrieved from reference TRBV9 and TRBJ1-6, is DSGVTQTPKHLITATGQRVTLRCSPRSGDLSVYWYQQSLDQGLQFLIQYYNGEERAKGNILERFSAQQFPDLHSELNLSSLELGDSALYFCASSARQGGNSPLHFGNGTRLTVT.

This clone was detected only once. This chain links TRBV30 with TRBJ2-3; 8 bases match TRBD2. Germline values: CDR1 GTSNPN, CDR2 SVGIG (reference sequence). The CDR3 contains 15 residues. With 0 bases clipped from V and 3 bases from J, the junction kept 5 bases outside the gene matches. The CDR3, as DNA: TGTGCCTGGAGTGTGGGAGCGGGAGAGACAGATACGCAGTATTTT. Its translation: CAWSVGAGETDTQYF.

The V call is TRBV15, the J call TRBJ1-1; TRBD1 matches at 8 bases. Looked up from germline, CDR1 is LNHNV and CDR2 is YYDKDF (reference sequence). CDR3 length: 18 amino acids. After removal of 1 base from V and 1 base from J, the junction contained 11 bases not matched to a gene. The CDR3 DNA reads TGTGCCACCAGCAGAGGGCGAGGCCGCGGGACAGGGAACACTGAAGCTTTCTTT. Amino acids: CATSRGRGRGTGNTEAFF.

This sequence joins TRBV24-1 and TRBJ1-2, with a possible D match to TRBD1 (5 bases). Trimming stripped 5 bases from V and 0 bases from J, with 9 bases between. Germline CDR1 KGHDR, CDR2 SFDVKD. There are 14 residues in the CDR3. CDR3 region: CATSARGTNYGYTF. CDR3 coding DNA: TGTGCCACCAGTGCGCGGGGGACTAACTATGGCTACACCTTC.

Here the CDR3 DNA reads TGTGCCAGCTCCTGGGAGGGACAGGGCGACGAGCAGTACTTC. Translated, it gives CASSWEGQGDEQYF. The chain recombines TRBV6-5 with TRBJ2-7, with 9 bases aligning to TRBD1. Germline V gene sequence: CDR1 MNHEY, CDR2 SVGAGI. CDR3 length equals 14 residues. V dropped 8 bases and J dropped 5; count of bases not matched to a gene: 10.

The chain employs TRBV7-9 and TRBJ2-1; 8 positions agree with TRBD2. J gave up 7 bases and V 5 bases, and 13 bases lay outside the gene matches. Germline CDR1 reads SEHNR; CDR2 reads FQNEAQ (reference sequence). This CDR3 contains 16 residues. The CDR3 nucleotides read TGTGCCAGCAGCCTGCAAGCGGGAGTAGGAATGAATGAGCAGTTCTTC. Protein sequence: CASSLQAGVGMNEQFF. Supplemented by reference TRBV7-9 and TRBJ2-1, the full variable domain reads DTGVSQNPRHKITKRGQNVTFRCDPISEHNRLYWYRQTLGQGPEFLTYFQNEAQLEKSRLLSDRFSAERPKGSFSTLEIQRTEQGDSAMYLCASSLQAGVGMNEQFFGPGTRLTVL.

The chain joins TRBV28 to TRBJ2-3; no clear D. This CDR3 comprises 15 residues. Germline values: CDR1 MDHEN, CDR2 SYDVKM. V lost 6 bases and J 5 bases, leaving 18 bases between the germline ends. The CDR3, as DNA: TGTGCCAGCAGCCCACCGCGGCCGAGCGTAGATACGCAGTATTTT. Protein product: CASSPPRPSVDTQYF.

This chain connects TRBV2 to TRBJ2-7; 7 bases are shared with TRBD2. CDR1 SNHLY and CDR2 FYNNEI come from the germline V gene. The CDR3 has 15 amino acids. After removal of 4 bases from V and 0 bases from J, the junction contained 6 bases not matched to a gene. The CDR3 region has the DNA TGTGCCAGCAGTGTTGGGAGGGTCAGCTCCTACGAGCAGTACTTC. Encoded protein: CASSVGRVSSYEQYF.

The J gene is TRBJ2-7, the V gene TRBV28, with 7 bases that match TRBD2. Germline values: CDR1 MDHEN, CDR2 SYDVKM. The CDR3 length is 13 residues. The CDR3 nucleotides are TGTGCTGGGGGGGGACCCCCAAACTACGAGCAGTACTTC. Amino acids: CAGGGPPNYEQYF.

The CDR3 loop is CASNPGTGGFGSNQPQHF. The CDR3, as DNA: TGTGCCAGCAACCCCGGGACAGGGGGATTTGGGAGCAATCAGCCCCAGCATTTT. This chain links TRBV5-8 with TRBJ1-5; 11 bases are a match to TRBD1. CDR1 SGHTS and CDR2 YDEGEE come from the germline V gene. The junction had 12 bases not matched to a gene; V was cut back by 6 bases and J by 1 base. The CDR3 is 18 residues long. Full variable domain (remainder filled in from reference TRBV5-8 and TRBJ1-5): EAGVTQSPTHLIKTRGQQATLRCSPISGHTSVYWYQQALGLGLQFLLWYDEGEERNRGNFPPRFSGRQFPNYSSELNVNALELEDSALYLCASNPGTGGFGSNQPQHFGDGTRLSIL.

The CDR3 coding sequence is TGTGCCAGCAGTCTTACAGCGGGCCCTGGGACAGATACGCAGTATTTT. Translated, it gives CASSLTAGPGTDTQYF. The chain is built from TRBV2 and TRBJ2-3; the D gene is possibly TRBD2 (6 bases). The germline gives CDR1 SNHLY, CDR2 FYNNEI. Trimming pared 5 bases from V and 3 bases from J, leaving 18 bases between. This CDR3 contains 16 residues.

The chain joins TRBV2 to TRBJ2-7; TRBD2 agrees at 8 bases. CDR3 length: 14 residues. Unmatched junction bases numbered 9, after V lost 4 bases and J lost 7 bases. The V gene's germline CDR1 is SNHLY and CDR2 FYNNEI. The CDR3 bases are TGTGCCAGCAGTGGCGCGGGAGGCGGTAGAGAGCAGTACTTC. As protein: CASSGAGGGREQYF. The whole variable domain, remainder taken from reference TRBV2 and TRBJ2-7, is EPEVTQTPSHQVTQMGQEVILRCVPISNHLYFYWYRQILGQKVEFLVSFYNNEISEKSEIFDDQFSVERPDGSNFTLKIRSTKLEDSAMYFCASSGAGGGREQYFGPGTRLTVT.